The 5 T cell receptor beta chains below come from one sample, sequenced in a study of spatial heterogeneity in lung cancer. TCRdb itself ran the 5' RACE reads through MiXCR, one entry per CDR3 protein. The table has 20,000 to 25,000 distinct CDR3 sequences, just over 4.5% seen once; the top ten hold 6.5% to 9%. This sample's time point: sample taken at primary tumor resection. Sequencing of whole RNA from tumor, nontumor lung or frozen PBMC involved no sorting. The specimen was PBMCs, collected at surgery. The receptors were sampled from a male donor with early-stage non-small cell lung cancer.

This clonotype was seen repeatedly, ten times or more. The rearrangement joins TRBV29-1 to TRBJ1-3; D possibly corresponds to TRBD1 (5 bases). Between the trimmed V and J ends, which lost 4 bases and 4 bases, there was a span of 14 bases. This CDR3 contains 14 residues. CDR1 and CDR2 from the germline V gene are SQVTM and ANQGSEA. In DNA, the CDR3 is TGCAGCGTTGCAAGGGACTTCGGAGGAAACACCATATATTTT. This sequence encodes CSVARDFGGNTIYF.

Many counts were recorded for this clonotype. The rearrangement joins TRBV29-1 to TRBJ1-1; no firm D call. This CDR3 region has 11 residues. Germline loops: CDR1 SQVTM, CDR2 ANQGSEA. V was shortened by 4 bases and J by 1 base, with 4 bases between the two germline ends. The CDR3 here is CSVVANTEAFF. The CDR3 DNA is TGCAGCGTTGTTGCGAACACTGAAGCTTTCTTT.

Relative to its sample, this clonotype is medium-sized. The chain joins TRBV29-1 to TRBJ2-2, with D unresolved. This CDR3 spans 11 amino acids. V shed 4 bases and J shed 5 bases, with 5 bases lying between them. Germline V gene sequence: CDR1 SQVTM, CDR2 ANQGSEA. The CDR3 bases are TGCAGCGTTGTGGGAACCGGGGAGCTGTTTTTT. Protein sequence: CSVVGTGELFF.

This clonotype was recorded many times. V and J are TRBV6-6 and TRBJ1-1; 11 nucleotides align to TRBD1. The germline gives CDR1 MNHNY, CDR2 SVGAGI (reference sequence). The J segment lost 1 base and the V segment lost 5 bases, leaving 9 bases of the junction unmatched. The CDR3 is 17 residues long. The chain's CDR3 is CASSHRTGGFGNTEAFF. The CDR3 DNA is TGTGCCAGCAGTCATAGGACAGGGGGCTTTGGGAACACTGAAGCTTTCTTT.

This clonotype was counted ten times or more. The chain is built from TRBV7-2 and TRBJ1-3; TRBD1 is a possible D gene (6 bases). Looked up from germline, CDR1 is SGHTA and CDR2 is FQGNSA. The CDR3 covers 14 residues. Between the trimmed V and J ends, which lost 1 base and 2 bases, there was a span of 6 bases. CDR3 DNA sequence: TGTGCCAGCAGCTTAGGACAGGCTGGAAACACCATATATTTT. Translating gives CASSLGQAGNTIYF.